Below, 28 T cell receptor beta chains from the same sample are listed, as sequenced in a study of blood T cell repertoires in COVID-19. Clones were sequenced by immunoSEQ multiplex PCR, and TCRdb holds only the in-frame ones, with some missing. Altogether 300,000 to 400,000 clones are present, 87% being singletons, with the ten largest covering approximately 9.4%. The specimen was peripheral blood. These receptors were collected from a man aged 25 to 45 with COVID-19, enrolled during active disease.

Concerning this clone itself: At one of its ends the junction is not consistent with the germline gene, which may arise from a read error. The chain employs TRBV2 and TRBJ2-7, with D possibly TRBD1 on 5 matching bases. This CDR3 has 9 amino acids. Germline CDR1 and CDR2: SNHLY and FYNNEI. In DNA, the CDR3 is TGTGCCCAAACCAGACAGACGGACTTC. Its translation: CAQTRQTDF.

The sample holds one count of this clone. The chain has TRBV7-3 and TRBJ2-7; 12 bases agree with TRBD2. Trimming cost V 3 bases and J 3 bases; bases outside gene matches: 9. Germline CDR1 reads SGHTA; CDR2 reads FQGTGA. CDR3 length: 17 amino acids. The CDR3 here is CASSLGKSLAGGYEQYF. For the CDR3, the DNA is TGTGCCAGCAGCTTGGGGAAATCACTAGCGGGAGGCTACGAGCAGTACTTC.

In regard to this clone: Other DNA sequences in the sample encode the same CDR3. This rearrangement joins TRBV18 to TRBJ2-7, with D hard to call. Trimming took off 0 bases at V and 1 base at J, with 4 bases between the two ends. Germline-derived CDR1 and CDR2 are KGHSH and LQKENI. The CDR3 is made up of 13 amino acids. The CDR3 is CASSPPSSYEQYF. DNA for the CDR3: TGTGCCAGCTCACCACCGTCGTCCTACGAGCAGTACTTC.

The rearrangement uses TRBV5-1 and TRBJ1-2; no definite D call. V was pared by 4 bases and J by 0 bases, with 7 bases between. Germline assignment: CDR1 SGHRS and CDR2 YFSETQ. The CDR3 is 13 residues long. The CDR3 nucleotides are TGCGCCAGCAGCGAGGGCCCTAACTATGGCTACACCTTC. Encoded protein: CASSEGPNYGYTF.

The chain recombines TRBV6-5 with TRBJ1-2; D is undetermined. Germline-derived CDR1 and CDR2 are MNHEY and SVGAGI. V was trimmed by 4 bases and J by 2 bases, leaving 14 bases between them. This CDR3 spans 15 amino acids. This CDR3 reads CASSSLRGRNYGYTF. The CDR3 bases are TGTGCCAGCAGTTCCCTCCGTGGCAGGAACTATGGCTACACCTTC.

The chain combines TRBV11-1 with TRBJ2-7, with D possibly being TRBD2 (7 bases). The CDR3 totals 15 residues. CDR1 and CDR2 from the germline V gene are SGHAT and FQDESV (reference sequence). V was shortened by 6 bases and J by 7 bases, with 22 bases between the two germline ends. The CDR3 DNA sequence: TGTGCCAGCAGTTCCCGGGGGGCCCTAGCGGTAGAGCAGTACTTC. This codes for CASSSRGALAVEQYF.

The CDR3 DNA is TGCGCCAGCAGCCAAGAATGGCTAGCGGAACAAGAGACCCAGTACTTC. As protein: CASSQEWLAEQETQYF. The chain recombines TRBV4-3 with TRBJ2-5; 7 bases agree with TRBD2. Germline trimming cut 0 bases from V and 2 bases from J; bases unmatched to any gene: 6. CDR1 is LGHNA and CDR2 is YSLEER in the germline V gene. CDR3 length equals 16 residues.

As DNA, the CDR3 is TGTGCCAGCAGTTACCCGGGGGAAGGGGTGAACACTGAAGCTTTCTTT. It codes for CASSYPGEGVNTEAFF. J is TRBJ1-1 and V is TRBV6-2 or TRBV6-3, with a weak D call TRBD1 (5 bases). Germline V lookup: CDR1 MNHEY, CDR2 SVGEGT. There are 16 residues in the CDR3. V dropped 2 bases and J dropped 0 bases, with 13 bases sitting between them.

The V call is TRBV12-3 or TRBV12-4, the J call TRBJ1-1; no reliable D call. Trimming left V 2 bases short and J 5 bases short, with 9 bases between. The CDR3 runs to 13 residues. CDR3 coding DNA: TGTGCCAGCAGTTTACCGGGTATTACTGAAGCTTTCTTT. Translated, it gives CASSLPGITEAFF.

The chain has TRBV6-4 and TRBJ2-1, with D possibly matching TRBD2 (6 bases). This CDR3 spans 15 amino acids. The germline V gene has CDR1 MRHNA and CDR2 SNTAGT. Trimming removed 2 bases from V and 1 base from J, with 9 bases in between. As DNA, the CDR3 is TGTGCCAGCAGTGACGGTAGCGGTTCCTACAATGAGCAGTTCTTC. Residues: CASSDGSGSYNEQFF.

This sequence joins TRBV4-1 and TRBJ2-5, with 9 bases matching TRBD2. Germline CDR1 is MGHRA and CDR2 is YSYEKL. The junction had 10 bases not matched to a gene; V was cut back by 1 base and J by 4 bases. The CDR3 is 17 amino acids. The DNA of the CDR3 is TGCGCCAGCAGCCAAGCTCGCGGGGGGGTTGTTATAGAGACCCAGTACTTC. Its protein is CASSQARGGVVIETQYF.

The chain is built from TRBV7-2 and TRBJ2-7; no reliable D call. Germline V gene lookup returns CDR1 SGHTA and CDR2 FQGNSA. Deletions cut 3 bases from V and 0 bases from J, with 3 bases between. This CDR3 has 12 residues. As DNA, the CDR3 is TGTGCCAGCAGCTTTCTCTCCTACGAGCAGTACTTC. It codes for CASSFLSYEQYF.

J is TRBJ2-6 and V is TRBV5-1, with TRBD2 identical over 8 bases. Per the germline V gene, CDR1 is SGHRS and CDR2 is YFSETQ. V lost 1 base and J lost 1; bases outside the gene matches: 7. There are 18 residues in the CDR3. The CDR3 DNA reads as TGCGCCAGCAGCTTGCGGGGGGGCTTTAATTCTGGGGCCAACGTCCTGACTTTC. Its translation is CASSLRGGFNSGANVLTF.

CDR3 DNA: TGTGCCAGCAGCTTAGGACTAACCAGCACAGATACGCAGTATTTT. Its translation: CASSLGLTSTDTQYF. J is TRBJ2-3 and V is TRBV7-3; D possibly corresponds to TRBD2 (6 bases). CDR3 length: 15 residues. Deletions cut 2 bases from V and 0 bases from J, with 9 bases between. Germline V gene sequence: CDR1 SGHTA, CDR2 FQGTGA.

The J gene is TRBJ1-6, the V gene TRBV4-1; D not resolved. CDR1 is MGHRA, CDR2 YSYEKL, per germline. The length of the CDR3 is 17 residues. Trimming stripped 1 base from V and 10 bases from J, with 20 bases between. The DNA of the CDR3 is TGCGCCAGCAGCCAAGTTTCCGGTCCTCGGGTTTCATCACCCCTCCACTTT. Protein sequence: CASSQVSGPRVSSPLHF.

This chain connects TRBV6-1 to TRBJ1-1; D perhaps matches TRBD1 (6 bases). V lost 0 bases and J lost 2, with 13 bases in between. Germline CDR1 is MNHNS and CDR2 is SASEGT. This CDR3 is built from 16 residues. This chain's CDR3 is CASSEATGTPNTEAFF. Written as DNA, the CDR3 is TGTGCCAGCAGTGAAGCCACCGGGACACCAAACACTGAAGCTTTCTTT.

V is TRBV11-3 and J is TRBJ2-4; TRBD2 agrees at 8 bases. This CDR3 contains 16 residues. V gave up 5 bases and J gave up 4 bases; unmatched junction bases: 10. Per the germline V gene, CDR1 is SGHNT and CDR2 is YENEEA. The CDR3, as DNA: TGTGCCAGCAGCAACCCCGGAGCTAGCGGGAAAAACATTCAGTACTTC. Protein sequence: CASSNPGASGKNIQYF.

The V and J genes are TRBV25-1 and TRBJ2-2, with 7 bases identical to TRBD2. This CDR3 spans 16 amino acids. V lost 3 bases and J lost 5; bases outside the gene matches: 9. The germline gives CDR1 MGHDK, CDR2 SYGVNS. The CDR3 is CASSDHWAGATGELFF. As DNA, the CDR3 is TGTGCCAGCAGTGACCATTGGGCGGGAGCTACCGGGGAGCTGTTTTTT.

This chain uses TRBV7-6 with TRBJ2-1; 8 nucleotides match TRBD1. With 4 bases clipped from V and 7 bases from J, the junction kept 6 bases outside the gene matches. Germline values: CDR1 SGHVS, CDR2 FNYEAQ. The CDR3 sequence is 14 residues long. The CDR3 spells CASSSPDRANEQFF. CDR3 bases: TGTGCCAGCAGCTCCCCGGACAGGGCGAATGAGCAGTTCTTC.

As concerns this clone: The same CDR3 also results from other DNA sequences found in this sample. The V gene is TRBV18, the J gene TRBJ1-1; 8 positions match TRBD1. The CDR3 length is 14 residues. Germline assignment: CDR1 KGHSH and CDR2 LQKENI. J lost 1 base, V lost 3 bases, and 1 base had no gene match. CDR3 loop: CASSPGTGNTEAFF. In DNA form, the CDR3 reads TGTGCCAGCTCACCCGGGACAGGGAACACTGAAGCTTTCTTT.

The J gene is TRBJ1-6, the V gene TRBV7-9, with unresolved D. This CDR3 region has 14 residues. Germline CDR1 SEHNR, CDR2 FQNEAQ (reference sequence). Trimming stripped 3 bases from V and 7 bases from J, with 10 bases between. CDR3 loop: CASSFGQLNSPLHF. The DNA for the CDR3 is TGTGCCAGCAGCTTTGGGCAGTTGAATTCACCCCTCCACTTT.

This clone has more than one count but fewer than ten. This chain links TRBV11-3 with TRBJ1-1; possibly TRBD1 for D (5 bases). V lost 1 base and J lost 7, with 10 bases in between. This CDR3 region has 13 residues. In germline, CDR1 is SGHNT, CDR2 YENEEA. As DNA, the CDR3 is TGTGCCAGCAGCTTAGCAGGGACTGGTGAAGCTTTCTTT. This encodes CASSLAGTGEAFF.

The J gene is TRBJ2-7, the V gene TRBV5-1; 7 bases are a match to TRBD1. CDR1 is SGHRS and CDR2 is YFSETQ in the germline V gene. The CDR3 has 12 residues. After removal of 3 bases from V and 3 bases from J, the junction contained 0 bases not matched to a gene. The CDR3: CASSWDSYEQYF. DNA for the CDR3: TGCGCCAGCAGCTGGGACAGCTACGAGCAGTACTTC.

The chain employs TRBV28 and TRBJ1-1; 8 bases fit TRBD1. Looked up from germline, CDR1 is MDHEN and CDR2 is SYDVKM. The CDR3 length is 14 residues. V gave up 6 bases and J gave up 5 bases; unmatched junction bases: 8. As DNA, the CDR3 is TGTGCCAGCAGCATATACAGGGGGTTAACTGAAGCTTTCTTT. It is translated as CASSIYRGLTEAFF.

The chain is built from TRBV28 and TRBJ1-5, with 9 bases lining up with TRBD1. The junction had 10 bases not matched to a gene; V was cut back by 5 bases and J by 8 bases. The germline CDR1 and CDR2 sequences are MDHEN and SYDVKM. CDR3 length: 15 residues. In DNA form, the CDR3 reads TGTGCCAGCAGTGCCGAGACAGGGGGAGTGGAGCCCCAGCATTTT. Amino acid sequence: CASSAETGGVEPQHF.

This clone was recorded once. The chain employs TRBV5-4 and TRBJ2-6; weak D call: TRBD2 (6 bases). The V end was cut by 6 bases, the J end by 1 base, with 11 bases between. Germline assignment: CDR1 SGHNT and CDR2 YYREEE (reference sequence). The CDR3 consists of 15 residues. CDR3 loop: CASTLGGSGANVLTF. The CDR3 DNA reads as TGTGCCAGCACCCTTGGGGGGTCTGGGGCCAACGTCCTGACTTTC.

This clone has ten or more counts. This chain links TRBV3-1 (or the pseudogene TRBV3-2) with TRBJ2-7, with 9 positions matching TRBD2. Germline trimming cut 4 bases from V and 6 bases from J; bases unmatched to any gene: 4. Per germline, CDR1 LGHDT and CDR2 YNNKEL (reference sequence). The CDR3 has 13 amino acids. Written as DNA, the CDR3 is TGTGCCAGCAGCCCGCTAGCGGGGCGCGAGCAGTACTTC. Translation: CASSPLAGREQYF.

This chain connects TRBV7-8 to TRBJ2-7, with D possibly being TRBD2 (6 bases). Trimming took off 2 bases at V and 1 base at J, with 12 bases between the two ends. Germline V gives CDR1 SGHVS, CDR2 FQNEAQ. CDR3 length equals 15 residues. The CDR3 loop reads CASSLRSGSSYEQYF. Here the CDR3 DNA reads TGTGCCAGCAGCTTACGAAGCGGGTCATCCTACGAGCAGTACTTC.